Sequencing of this T cell receptor beta chain was carried out in a study of T cell clones after liver transplantation. Study at large: Post-transplant blood was tracked for graft-donor-reactive T cell clones identified in a pre-transplant mixed lymphocyte reaction. Third-party-reactive TCRbeta sequences from pre-transplant mixed lymphocyte reactions served as antigen-independent comparators. Study results and limitations: These preliminary findings come from unstandardized post-transplant sampling times.

TCRdb keeps only in-frame clones here, not all; method: immunoSEQ multiplex PCR. The sample shows some 45,000 clones, 86% of them seen only once. The CDR3 runs 15 residues. Germline assignment: CDR1 SGHRS and CDR2 YFSETQ. V was cut by 4 bases and J by 5 bases, with 18 bases left in between. With respect to this clone: Its target is not known.

Sequencing was performed on CD4+ T cells from blood, taken 24 months after liver transplant. The TCR was taken from a human patient who received a liver transplant. Some of these T cells may belong to the graft donor. The chain links TRBV5-1 to TRBJ2-5, with D possibly matching TRBD2 (5 bases). CDR3 nucleotides: TGCGCCAGCAGCACCGGACCATCCCCGGGGGAGACCCAGTACTTC. This gives the protein CASSTGPSPGETQYF.